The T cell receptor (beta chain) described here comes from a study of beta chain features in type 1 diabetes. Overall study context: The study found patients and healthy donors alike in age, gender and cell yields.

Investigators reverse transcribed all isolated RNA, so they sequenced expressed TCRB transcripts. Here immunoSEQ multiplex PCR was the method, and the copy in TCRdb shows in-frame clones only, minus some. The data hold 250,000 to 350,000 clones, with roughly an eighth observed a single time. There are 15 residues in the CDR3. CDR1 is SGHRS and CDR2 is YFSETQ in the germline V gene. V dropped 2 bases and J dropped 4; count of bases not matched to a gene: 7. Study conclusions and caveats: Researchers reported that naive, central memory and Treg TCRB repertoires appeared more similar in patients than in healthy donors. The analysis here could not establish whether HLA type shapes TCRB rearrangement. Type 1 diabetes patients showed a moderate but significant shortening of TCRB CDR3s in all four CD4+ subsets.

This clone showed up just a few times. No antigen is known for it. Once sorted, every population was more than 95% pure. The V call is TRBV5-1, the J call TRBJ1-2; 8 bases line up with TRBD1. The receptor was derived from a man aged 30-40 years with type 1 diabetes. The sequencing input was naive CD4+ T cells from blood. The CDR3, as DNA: TGCGCCAGCAGCTTAGAGACAGGGGCGGTCTATGGCTACACCTTC. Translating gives CASSLETGAVYGYTF.